Described below is a single TCR beta chain sequence and its context. The data belong to a study of cytomegalovirus exposure and HLA in healthy donors. Germline V lookup: CDR1 SQVTM, CDR2 ANQGSEA. J gave up 7 bases and V 6 bases, and 8 bases lay outside the gene matches. This CDR3 spans 14 amino acids. Healthy bone marrow donors made up the cohort. Researchers ran the PCR with 60 Vbeta and 13 Jbeta primers. Sequencing was performed with immunoSEQ multiplex PCR; in TCRdb, only in-frame clones are kept and a portion is missing. The sample lists 200,000 or so clones, 75% to 90% seen once, with more than 0.6% in the top ten.

This rearrangement joins TRBV29-1 to TRBJ2-2; 10 bases are a match to TRBD2. Sample: PBMCs. The source of this sequence is a boy aged 2 to 10 in good health and CMV-seronegative. The CDR3 sequence is CSVAGTSAVGELFF. The CDR3 DNA sequence: TGCAGCGTGGCCGGGACTAGCGCGGTCGGGGAGCTGTTTTTT.